A selection of T cell receptor beta chains follows, all from one sample in a study of naive and memory T cell subsets. A single record per CDR3 protein comes from TCRdb applying MiXCR to the UMI-ligation and nested PCR reads. This table has about 150,000 distinct CDR3 sequences, more than 15% appearing once. Sequencing was done on a sample of naive CD4+ T cells from blood. Every receptor here comes from a human donor in good health. Each CDR3 is given with its conserved first and last residue. A D gene is named only where the DNA matches it firmly. Clone size is given for some rows only: seen once, a few or many times, or a class if the clone is expanded.

>-|-|TRBV5-1|TRBJ2-4
TGCGCCAGCAGCTACGAACCGGGACTCCTACAACTAGCCAAAAACATTCAGTACTTC
CASSYEPGLLQLAKNIQYF
>-|-|TRBV7-2|TRBJ2-2
TGTGCCAGCAGCTTAGCCGCGAACACCGGGGAGCTGTTTTTT
CASSLAANTGELFF
>-|TRBD2|TRBV5-1|TRBJ2-1
TGCGCCAGCAGCTTCGAGAGGACTAGCGGGAGAAATGAGCAGTTCTTC
CASSFERTSGRNEQFF
>few|-|TRBV29-1|TRBJ1-1
TGCAGCGTTGAAACCGCGGTTCGGAACACTGAAGCTTTCTTT
CSVETAVRNTEAFF
>-|TRBD2|TRBV9|TRBJ2-1
TGTGCCAGCAGCGTCCTCGGGGGGGATCGGGAGCAGTTCTTC
CASSVLGGDREQFF
>few|-|TRBV18|TRBJ1-2
TGTGCCAGCTCACCAGACTATGGCTACACCTTC
CASSPDYGYTF
>few|-|TRBV12-3/TRBV12-4|TRBJ2-7
TGTGCCAGCACTACCGGGACCGTCCCCTACGAGCAGTACTTC
CASTTGTVPYEQYF
>many|-|TRBV20-1|TRBJ2-3
TGCAGTGCTAGAGACGGGACAAACACAGATACGCAGTATTTT
CSARDGTNTDTQYF
>-|-|TRBV12-3/TRBV12-4|TRBJ2-3
TGTGCCAGCAGGTCAGGACAGAAGCCTAGCACAGATACGCAGTATTTT
CASRSGQKPSTDTQYF
>few|-|TRBV7-2|TRBJ1-1
TGTGCCAGCAGCAACAGCTGGACTGAAGCTTTCTTT
CASSNSWTEAFF
>-|TRBD1|TRBV27|TRBJ1-5
TGTGCCAGCAGTTTCGGGGACAGGACAAATCAGCCCCAGCATTTT
CASSFGDRTNQPQHF
>few|-|TRBV2|TRBJ2-1
TGTGCCAGCAGATCGGTCCCAAATGAGCAGTTCTTC
CASRSVPNEQFF
>few|TRBD1|TRBV29-1|TRBJ2-2
TGCAGCTCTTCGGGACAGGGACCCACCGGGGAGCTGTTTTTT
CSSSGQGPTGELFF
>few|-|TRBV20-1|TRBJ1-5
TGCAGTGCCAGACTTCGAAGCGGCAATCAGCCCCAGCATTTT
CSARLRSGNQPQHF
>few|-|TRBV28|TRBJ2-3
TGTGCCAGCAGTTTTGATTTCGAATTGCGCACAGATACGCAGTATTTT
CASSFDFELRTDTQYF
>-|TRBD1|TRBV7-2|TRBJ1-1
TGTGCCAGCAGCTCCCAGACAGGGGGAAGCACTGAAGCTTTCTTT
CASSSQTGGSTEAFF
>-|-|TRBV18|TRBJ2-2
TGTGCCAGCTCACCCTCCAGACTCCAGGGAACCGGGGAGCTGTTTTTT
CASSPSRLQGTGELFF
>few|-|TRBV29-1|TRBJ1-1
TGCAGCGCGGGACGGCAGGGCACTGAAGCTTTCTTT
CSAGRQGTEAFF
>many|-|TRBV20-1|TRBJ1-1
TGCAGTGCGTATCAAACTGAAGCTTTCTTT
CSAYQTEAFF
>-|-|TRBV19|TRBJ1-6
TGTGCCAGTAGGGGAGGCGACGCAGATAATTCACCCCTCCACTTT
CASRGGDADNSPLHF
>-|-|TRBV12-3/TRBV12-4|TRBJ1-1
TGTGCCAGCAGTTTTACGGGGACGGGGACTGAAGCTTTCTTT
CASSFTGTGTEAFF
>many|TRBD1|TRBV30|TRBJ2-3
TGTGCCCGATCGACAGGGGGGGATACGCAGTATTTT
CARSTGGDTQYF
>-|TRBD2|TRBV11-1|TRBJ2-3
TGTGCCAGCAGCTTAGTACTAGCGGGGACAGATACGCAGTATTTT
CASSLVLAGTDTQYF
>-|TRBD2|TRBV5-1|TRBJ2-3
TGCGCCAGCAGCCTGGGGGGACAGGCGACTAGCGGGAAGCCAGATACGCAGTATTTT
CASSLGGQATSGKPDTQYF
>many|TRBD1|TRBV12-5|TRBJ2-7
TGTGCTAGTGGTTTGGGGCCGGGACAGGGGTCCTACGAGCAGTACTTC
CASGLGPGQGSYEQYF
>few|-|TRBV29-1|TRBJ2-1
TGCAGCGTTGAAGACCCGCTCAATGAGCAGTTCTTC
CSVEDPLNEQFF
>-|-|TRBV25-1|TRBJ2-7
TGTGCCAGCAGTGAGAAGGGGTACGAGCAGTACTTC
CASSEKGYEQYF
>few|TRBD2|TRBV20-1|TRBJ2-7
TGCAGTGCCACCAACTTAGCGGGAGCCAGCGAGCAGTACTTC
CSATNLAGASEQYF
>-|TRBD2|TRBV12-5|TRBJ2-1
TGTGCTAGTGGTCAGGGAGGGAGCAATGAGCAGTTCTTC
CASGQGGSNEQFF